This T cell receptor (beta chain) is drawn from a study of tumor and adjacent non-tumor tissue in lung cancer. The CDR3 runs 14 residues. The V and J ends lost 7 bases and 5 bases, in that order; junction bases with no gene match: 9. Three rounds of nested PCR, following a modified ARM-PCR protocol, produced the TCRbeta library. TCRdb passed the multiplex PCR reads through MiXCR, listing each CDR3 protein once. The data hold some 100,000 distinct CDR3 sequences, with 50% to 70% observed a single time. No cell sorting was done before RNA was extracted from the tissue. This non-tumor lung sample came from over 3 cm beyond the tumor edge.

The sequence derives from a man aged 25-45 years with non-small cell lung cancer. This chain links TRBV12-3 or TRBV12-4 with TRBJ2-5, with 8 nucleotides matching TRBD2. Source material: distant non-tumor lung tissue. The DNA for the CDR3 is TGTGCCAGCAACCATGGAGAGCGGGGGGAGACCCAGTACTTC. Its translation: CASNHGERGETQYF.